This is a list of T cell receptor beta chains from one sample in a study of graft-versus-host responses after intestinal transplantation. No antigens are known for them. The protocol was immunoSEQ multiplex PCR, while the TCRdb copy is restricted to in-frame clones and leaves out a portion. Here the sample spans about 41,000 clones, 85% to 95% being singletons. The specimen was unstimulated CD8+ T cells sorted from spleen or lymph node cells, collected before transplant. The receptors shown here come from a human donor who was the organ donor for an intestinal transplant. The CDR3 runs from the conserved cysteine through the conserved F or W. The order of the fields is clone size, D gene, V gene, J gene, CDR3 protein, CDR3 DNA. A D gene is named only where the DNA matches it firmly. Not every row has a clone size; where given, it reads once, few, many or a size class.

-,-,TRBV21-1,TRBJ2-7,CASSFRRGRGGKIHEQYF,TGTGCCAGCAGCTTCAGACGGGGTCGGGGGGGCAAAATCCACGAGCAGTACTTC
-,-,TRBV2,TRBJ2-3,CASRETLYRNHTQYF,TGTGCCAGCAGGGAAACCCTATACCGTAATCATACGCAGTATTTT
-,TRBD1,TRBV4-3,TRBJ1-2,CASSHDRTGPYGYTF,TGCGCCAGCAGCCACGACCGGACAGGGCCCTATGGCTACACCTTC
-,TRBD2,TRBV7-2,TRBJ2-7,CASSLQLAGDSYEQYF,TGTGCCAGCAGCTTACAACTAGCGGGGGACTCCTACGAGCAGTACTTC
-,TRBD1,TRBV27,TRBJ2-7,CASSLSTGHEQYF,TGTGCCAGCAGTTTATCGACAGGGCACGAGCAGTACTTC
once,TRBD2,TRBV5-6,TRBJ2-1,CASSLVVIERGYNEQFF,TGTGCCAGCAGCTTGGTCGTAATCGAGCGGGGGTACAATGAGCAGTTCTTC
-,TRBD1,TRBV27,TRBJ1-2,CASSPSRLGQGNYGYTF,TGTGCCAGCAGTCCCTCCCGCTTGGGACAGGGGAACTATGGCTACACCTTC
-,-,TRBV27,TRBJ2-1,CASMGNEQFF,TGTGCCAGCATGGGGAATGAGCAGTTCTTC
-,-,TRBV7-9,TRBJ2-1,CASSLAWAGTYNEQFF,TGTGCCAGCAGCTTAGCGTGGGCAGGGACCTACAATGAGCAGTTCTTC
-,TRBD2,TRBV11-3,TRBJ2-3,CASSFERGVGGDTQYF,TGTGCCAGCAGCTTCGAGCGGGGGGTAGGTGGAGATACGCAGTATTTT
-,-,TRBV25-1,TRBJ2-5,CASRARGYLQETQYF,TGTGCCAGCAGGGCTCGGGGGTACCTCCAAGAGACCCAGTACTTC
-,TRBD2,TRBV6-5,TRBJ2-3,CASSYSRTSGGDTQYF,TGTGCCAGCAGTTACTCGAGGACTAGCGGGGGTGATACGCAGTATTTT
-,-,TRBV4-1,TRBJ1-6,CASSQAPDTASPLHF,TGCGCCAGCAGCCAAGCTCCCGACACGGCTTCACCCCTCCACTTT
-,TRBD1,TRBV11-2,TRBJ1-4,CASKPTGQIPTNEKLFF,TGTGCCAGCAAGCCAACGGGACAGATTCCCACTAATGAAAAACTGTTTTTT
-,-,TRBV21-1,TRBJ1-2,CASSKGVPGRLNYGYTF,TGTGCCAGCAGCAAAGGGGTTCCGGGACGGTTAAACTATGGCTACACCTTC
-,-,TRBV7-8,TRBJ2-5,CASSPPGSETQYF,TGTGCCAGCAGCCCTCCGGGGTCAGAGACCCAGTACTTC
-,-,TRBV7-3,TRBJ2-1,CASSFLGGALSYNEQFF,TGTGCCAGCAGCTTCTTGGGCGGGGCTCTTTCGTACAATGAGCAGTTCTTC
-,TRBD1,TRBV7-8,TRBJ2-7,CASGQILGTAYEQYF,TGTGCCAGCGGCCAAATCCTAGGGACAGCCTACGAGCAGTACTTC
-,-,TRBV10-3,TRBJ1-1,CAINRGGHPNTEAFF,TGTGCCATCAACCGGGGGGGACACCCGAACACTGAAGCTTTCTTT
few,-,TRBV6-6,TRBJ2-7,CASSYSTGAYEQYF,TGTGCCAGCAGTTACTCTACAGGCGCCTACGAGCAGTACTTC
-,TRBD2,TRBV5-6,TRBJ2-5,CASSLQRGARETQYF,TGTGCCAGCAGCTTACAGCGGGGGGCCCGGGAGACCCAGTACTTC
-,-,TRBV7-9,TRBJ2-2,CASSPEQGPGELFF,TGTGCCAGCAGCCCAGAACAGGGCCCGGGGGAGCTGTTTTTT
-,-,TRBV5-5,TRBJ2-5,CASTPSGERETQYF,TGTGCCAGCACCCCCTCCGGGGAACGAGAGACCCAGTACTTC
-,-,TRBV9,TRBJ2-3,CASSVLYLGTDTQYF,TGTGCCAGCAGCGTATTATACCTGGGGACAGATACGCAGTATTTT
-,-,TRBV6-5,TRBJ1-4,CASSYGPEFNEKLFF,TGTGCCAGCAGTTATGGGCCTGAGTTTAATGAAAAACTGTTTTTT
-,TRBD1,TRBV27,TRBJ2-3,CASSLTGIDTQYF,TGTGCCAGCAGTTTGACAGGGATAGATACGCAGTATTTT
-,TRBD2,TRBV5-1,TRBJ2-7,CASSLGTSGADEQYF,TGCGCCAGCAGCTTGGGAACTAGCGGGGCAGACGAGCAGTACTTC
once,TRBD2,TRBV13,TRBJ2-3,CASSFGLAGGPSTDTQYF,TGTGCCAGCAGTTTTGGACTAGCGGGGGGGCCTAGCACAGATACGCAGTATTTT
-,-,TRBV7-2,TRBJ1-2,CASSLAGTAYTF,TGTGCCAGCAGCTTAGCCGGGACCGCATACACCTTC
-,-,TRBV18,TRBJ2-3,CASSPWASTDTQYF,TGTGCCAGCTCACCATGGGCGAGCACAGATACGCAGTATTTT
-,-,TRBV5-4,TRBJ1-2,CASSLVSPIANYGYTF,TGTGCCAGCAGCTTGGTATCCCCCATCGCTAACTATGGCTACACCTTC
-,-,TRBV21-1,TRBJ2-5,CASSIRDRGGGETQYF,TGTGCCAGCAGCATCAGAGACAGGGGGGGAGGAGAGACCCAGTACTTC
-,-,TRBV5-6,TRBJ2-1,CASSPAAGRNEQFF,TGTGCCAGCAGCCCCGCGGCGGGCCGCAATGAGCAGTTCTTC
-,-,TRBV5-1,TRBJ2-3,CASSLAADTQYF,TGCGCCAGCAGCTTGGCGGCAGATACGCAGTATTTT
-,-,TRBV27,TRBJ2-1,CASSLYGSEQFF,TGTGCCAGCAGTTTATATGGATCTGAGCAGTTCTTC
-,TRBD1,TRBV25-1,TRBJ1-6,CASRGQGSSPLHF,TGTGCCAGCAGGGGACAGGGGAGTTCACCCCTCCACTTT
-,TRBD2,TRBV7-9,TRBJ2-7,CASSLTSGGASGYEQYF,TGTGCCAGCAGCCTAACTAGCGGGGGGGCGTCTGGTTACGAGCAGTACTTC
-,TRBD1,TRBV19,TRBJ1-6,CASSMGQIEHSPLHF,TGTGCCAGTAGTATGGGACAGATTGAACATTCACCCCTCCACTTT
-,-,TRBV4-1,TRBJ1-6,CASSQVPGDVSNSPLHF,TGCGCCAGCAGCCAAGTCCCCGGGGACGTATCTAATTCACCCCTCCACTTT
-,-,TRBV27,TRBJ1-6,CASSFSGDFDGPLHF,TGTGCCAGCAGTTTTTCAGGGGATTTTGATGGACCCCTCCACTTT
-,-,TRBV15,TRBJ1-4,CATSRDWGAPATNEKLFF,TGTGCCACCAGCAGAGATTGGGGGGCGCCCGCAACTAATGAAAAACTGTTTTTT
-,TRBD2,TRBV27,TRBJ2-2,CASSLRLAGPNTGELFF,TGTGCCAGCAGTTTACGGCTAGCGGGGCCGAACACCGGGGAGCTGTTTTTT
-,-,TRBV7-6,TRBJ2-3,CASSLVLAGDTQYF,TGTGCCAGCAGCTTAGTGCTAGCAGGGGATACGCAGTATTTT
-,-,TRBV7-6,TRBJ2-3,CASSLASVSVVRGTDTQYF,TGTGCCAGCAGCTTAGCTTCGGTTTCGGTGGTCAGGGGCACAGATACGCAGTATTTT
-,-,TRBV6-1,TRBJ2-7,CASPGQLPNEQYF,TGTGCCAGCCCCGGACAGTTACCTAACGAGCAGTACTTC
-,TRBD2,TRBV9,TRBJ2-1,CASSGTSPQEQFF,TGTGCCAGCAGCGGGACTAGCCCCCAAGAGCAGTTCTTC
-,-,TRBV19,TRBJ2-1,CASSMGGGSSYNEQFF,TGTGCCAGTAGTATGGGAGGGGGGAGCTCCTACAATGAGCAGTTCTTC
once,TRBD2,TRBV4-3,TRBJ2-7,CASSQQTSGGAYEQYF,TGCGCCAGCAGCCAACAGACTAGCGGGGGGGCCTACGAGCAGTACTTC
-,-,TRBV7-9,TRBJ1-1,CASSLVLGLPEAFF,TGTGCCAGCAGCTTGGTTTTGGGTCTCCCTGAAGCTTTCTTT
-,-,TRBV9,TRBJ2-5,CASSGTQETQYF,TGTGCCAGCAGCGGGACTCAAGAGACCCAGTACTTC
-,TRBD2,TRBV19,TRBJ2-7,CASSIELAGSEQYF,TGTGCCAGTAGTATAGAGCTAGCGGGGAGTGAGCAGTACTTC
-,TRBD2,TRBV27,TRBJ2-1,CASRDNLPGLALLGRDNEQFF,TGTGCCAGCAGGGATAATCTACCGGGACTAGCGCTTTTAGGAAGAGACAATGAGCAGTTCTTC
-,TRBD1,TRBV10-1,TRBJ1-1,CARQGTEAFF,TGCGCCCGACAGGGCACTGAAGCTTTCTTT